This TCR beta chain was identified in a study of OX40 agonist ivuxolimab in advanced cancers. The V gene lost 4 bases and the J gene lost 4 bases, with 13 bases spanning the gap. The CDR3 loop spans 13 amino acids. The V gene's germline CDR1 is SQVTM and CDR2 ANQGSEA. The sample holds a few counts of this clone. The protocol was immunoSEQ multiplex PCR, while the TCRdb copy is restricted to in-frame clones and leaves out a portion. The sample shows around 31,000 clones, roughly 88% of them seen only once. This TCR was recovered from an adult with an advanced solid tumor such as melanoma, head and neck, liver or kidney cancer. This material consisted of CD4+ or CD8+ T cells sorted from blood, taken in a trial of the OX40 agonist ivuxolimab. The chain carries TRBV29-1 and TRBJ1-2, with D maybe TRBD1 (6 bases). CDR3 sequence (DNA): TGCAGCGTTGGAGGGGGAGGGCTCTATGGCTACACCTTC. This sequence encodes CSVGGGGLYGYTF.